A single sample is the source of the 17 T cell receptor beta chains below, sequenced in a study of blood T cell repertoires in COVID-19. Measured with immunoSEQ multiplex PCR; TCRdb has only the in-frame clones, and not every one. The sample includes roughly 150,000 clones, approximately 73% of them seen just once. The sample comprised peripheral blood. The receptors originated from a man aged 55 to 70 with acute or convalescent COVID-19.

The gene calls are TRBV6-1 and TRBJ1-1; maybe TRBD1 (5 bases). Germline assignment: CDR1 MNHNS and CDR2 SASEGT. The CDR3 runs 13 residues. The V end was cut by 0 bases, the J end by 11 bases, with 13 bases between. This CDR3 is CASSEATKGRAFF. DNA for the CDR3: TGTGCCAGCAGTGAAGCCACTAAGGGGAGGGCTTTCTTT.

This chain links TRBV21-1 with TRBJ2-3; TRBD2, the table's D call, was not compared with the DNA. TRBV21-1 is deemed a pseudogene. The CDR3 consists of 18 residues. CDR3 sequence (DNA): TGTGCCAGCAGCAAAGCGGGCCCTAGCGGGAAGAGCACAGATACGCAGTATTTT. As protein: CASSKAGPSGKSTDTQYF.

The DNA of the CDR3 is TGTGCCAGTAGTATACAGGGTGACACTGAAGCTTTCTTT. It translates to CASSIQGDTEAFF. V gene TRBV19 combines with J gene TRBJ1-1, with D perhaps matching TRBD1 (5 bases). Germline assignment: CDR1 LNHDA and CDR2 SQIVND (reference sequence). This CDR3 spans 13 amino acids. Between the trimmed V and J ends, which lost 2 bases and 3 bases, there was a span of 7 bases. Full variable domain (missing parts from reference TRBV19 and TRBJ1-1): DGGITQSPKYLFRKEGQNVTLSCEQNLNHDAMYWYRQDPGQGLRLIYYSQIVNDFQKGDIAEGYSVSREKKESFPLTVTSAQKNPTAFYLCASSIQGDTEAFFGQGTRLTVV.

The chain joins TRBV9 to TRBJ1-4; D is ambiguous. This CDR3 is built from 14 residues. The ends were cut back, 1 base at V and 0 bases at J, with 4 bases in the middle. CDR1 is SGDLS and CDR2 is YYNGEE in the germline V gene. The CDR3 is CASSVLPTNEKLFF. CDR3 DNA sequence: TGTGCCAGCAGCGTACTCCCAACTAATGAAAAACTGTTTTTT. Variable domain in full (rest from reference TRBV9 and TRBJ1-4): DSGVTQTPKHLITATGQRVTLRCSPRSGDLSVYWYQQSLDQGLQFLIQYYNGEERAKGNILERFSAQQFPDLHSELNLSSLELGDSALYFCASSVLPTNEKLFFGSGTQLSVL.

The chain joins TRBV2 to TRBJ2-3; TRBD2 agrees at 10 bases. Looked up from germline, CDR1 is SNHLY and CDR2 is FYNNEI. With V trimmed by 1 base and J by 2 bases, 3 bases remained unmatched. This CDR3 spans 16 amino acids. The CDR3 sequence: CASSEGLAGVTDTQYF. CDR3 in DNA: TGTGCCAGCAGTGAAGGTCTAGCGGGAGTCACAGATACGCAGTATTTT.

The chain employs TRBV18 and TRBJ2-3; 9 bases are shared with TRBD2. The CDR3 loop spans 18 amino acids. V trimming: 6 bases; J trimming: 4 bases; junction bases outside the gene matches: 17. CDR1 is KGHSH, CDR2 LQKENI, per germline. As DNA, the CDR3 is TGTGCCAGCTCCACCGGCGGGAGGGCCATTGGGGACCCAGATACGCAGTATTTT. Protein sequence: CASSTGGRAIGDPDTQYF.

This clone was seen a handful of times. The chain employs TRBV3-1 (or the pseudogene TRBV3-2) and TRBJ2-6; 10 bases map to TRBD1. The V and J ends lost 4 bases and 1 base, in that order; junction bases with no gene match: 4. The CDR3 sequence is 17 residues long. CDR1 and CDR2 from the germline V gene are LGHDT and YNNKEL (reference sequence). In DNA form, the CDR3 reads TGTGCCAGCAGCCCGGGACAGGGGCAGTCTGGGGCCAACGTCCTGACTTTC. Amino acids: CASSPGQGQSGANVLTF.

The chain couples TRBV7-9 to TRBJ2-1; 8 bases fit TRBD2. The CDR3 loop spans 14 amino acids. Germline assignment: CDR1 SEHNR and CDR2 FQNEAQ (reference sequence). The ends lost 3 bases at V and 14 bases at J; junction bases unmatched: 12. The CDR3 DNA follows: TGTGCCAGCAGCTTGGGTAGCGGGATCATGGCGGAGTTCTTC. Translated, it gives CASSLGSGIMAEFF.

This chain uses TRBV27 with TRBJ2-1, with D possibly being TRBD2 (7 bases). This CDR3 has 13 residues. Trimming removed 7 bases at V and 14 bases at J, with 21 bases between. Germline values: CDR1 MNHEY, CDR2 SMNVEV (reference sequence). CDR3 coding DNA: TGTGCCAGCACCCTGGGGGGGGGCCTTGAAGAGTTCTTC. It yields the protein CASTLGGGLEEFF.

This clone was counted a few times. This chain uses TRBV19 with TRBJ1-3; no firm D call. Germline CDR1 reads LNHDA; CDR2 reads SQIVND (reference sequence). V lost 5 bases, J lost 0 bases, and 11 bases lay in between. This CDR3 is 15 amino acids long. CDR3: CASSPWEGSGNTIYF. CDR3 in DNA: TGTGCCAGTAGTCCATGGGAGGGCTCTGGAAACACCATATATTTT.

V gene TRBV24-1 combines with J gene TRBJ2-7; 9 nucleotides match TRBD1. CDR1 KGHDR and CDR2 SFDVKD come from the germline V gene. J was trimmed by 1 base and V by 3 bases; bases with no gene match: 12. This CDR3 region has 18 residues. The CDR3 region is CATSDSPPRQGVSYEQYF. The CDR3 DNA follows: TGTGCCACCAGTGATAGTCCCCCGAGACAGGGGGTTTCCTACGAGCAGTACTTC.

The CDR3 loop is CASSPRSGSGANVLTF. The CDR3 DNA sequence: TGTGCCAGCAGCCCTAGGTCGGGCTCTGGGGCCAACGTCCTGACTTTC. The rearrangement links TRBV3-1 (or the pseudogene TRBV3-2) to TRBJ2-6; no clear D gene. Germline V gene lookup returns CDR1 LGHDT and CDR2 YNNKEL (reference sequence). The CDR3 extends over 16 amino acids. V lost 4 bases and J 0 bases, leaving 10 bases between the germline ends.

The V call is TRBV13, the J call TRBJ2-1, with 10 bases identical to TRBD2. V lost 5 bases and J lost 0; bases outside the gene matches: 13. Germline V gene data show CDR1 as PRHDT and CDR2 as FYEKMQ (reference sequence). CDR3 size: 19 residues. This chain's CDR3 is CASSPRGAGGAHSYNEQFF. As DNA, the CDR3 is TGTGCCAGCAGCCCCCGGGGAGCGGGAGGGGCCCACTCCTACAATGAGCAGTTCTTC. The whole variable domain, filled in from reference TRBV13 and TRBJ2-1, reads AAGVIQSPRHLIKEKRETATLKCYPIPRHDTVYWYQQGPGQDPQFLISFYEKMQSDKGSIPDRFSAQQFSDYHSELNMSSLELGDSALYFCASSPRGAGGAHSYNEQFFGPGTRLTVL.

V usage is TRBV11-2 and J usage is TRBJ2-7, with 9 bases matching TRBD1. CDR3 size: 15 residues. The V segment lost 5 bases and the J segment 5 bases; nucleotides outside the gene matches: 10. Per germline, CDR1 SGHAT and CDR2 FQNNGV. The CDR3 loop reads CASSPRGTGSNEQYF. CDR3 in DNA: TGTGCCAGCAGCCCCAGAGGGACAGGGTCGAACGAGCAGTACTTC.

This clone has a handful of counts. The chain is built from TRBV2 and TRBJ1-6; TRBD1 agrees at 7 bases. The CDR3 is 15 residues long. The germline CDR1 and CDR2 sequences are SNHLY and FYNNEI. Germline trimming cut 6 bases from V and 6 bases from J; bases unmatched to any gene: 8. The CDR3 DNA follows: TGTGCCAGCAGGCCCCAGGGGGGTATTAATTCACCCCTCCACTTT. This gives the protein CASRPQGGINSPLHF.

The chain carries TRBV4-1 and TRBJ2-7; D is ambiguous. The V end was cut by 2 bases, the J end by 6 bases, with 20 bases between. This CDR3 contains 16 residues. Germline-derived CDR1 and CDR2 are MGHRA and YSYEKL. CDR3 region: CASSQWARSQVAEQYF. DNA of the CDR3: TGCGCCAGCAGCCAATGGGCGAGATCCCAGGTTGCCGAGCAGTACTTC.

The CDR3 region is CASSPVPEQIYYEQYF. CDR3 bases: TGCGCCAGCAGCCCCGTTCCGGAGCAGATCTACTACGAGCAGTACTTC. The chain joins TRBV5-1 to TRBJ2-7; D gene ambiguous. The V end was cut by 4 bases, the J end by 3 bases, with 20 bases between. Germline lookup yields CDR1 SGHRS and CDR2 YFSETQ. CDR3 length: 16 residues. The full variable domain, completed using reference TRBV5-1 and TRBJ2-7, is KAGVTQTPRYLIKTRGQQVTLSCSPISGHRSVSWYQQTPGQGLQFLFEYFSETQRNKGNFPGRFSGRQFSNSRSEMNVSTLELGDSALYLCASSPVPEQIYYEQYFGPGTRLTVT.